This passage covers 16 T cell receptor beta chains from one sample sequenced in a study of blood T cell repertoires in COVID-19 (dated by TCRdb to the early 2020s). The library was obtained by the immunoSEQ multiplex PCR assay. TCRdb retrieved this table from immuneACCESS and kept in-frame rearrangements only. Not all clones are present; in checked studies, unresolved V genes account for under half, and no reason is known for the remainder. A total of 150,000 to 200,000 clones appear in this sample, over 75% of them only once. The ten most abundant clones make up 2% to 3% of the sample. The material sequenced was peripheral blood. These receptor sequences come from a man in his forties or fifties with active or convalescent COVID-19.

J is TRBJ2-2 and V is TRBV19; D is perhaps TRBD1 (6 bases). The CDR3 has 13 residues. With 4 bases removed from V and 3 bases from J, the gap between germline ends came to 6 bases. Germline CDR1 LNHDA, CDR2 SQIVND (reference sequence). The CDR3 coding sequence is TGTGCCAGTAGTAGGACAGACACCGGGGAGCTGTTTTTT. Translating gives CASSRTDTGELFF.

This chain uses TRBV4-2 with TRBJ2-2, with unresolved D. CDR3 length: 15 amino acids. Per germline, CDR1 LGHNA and CDR2 YNFKEQ. V was shortened by 1 base and J by 7 bases, with 13 bases between the two germline ends. The CDR3 loop reads CASSQGQRSNGELFF. CDR3 DNA sequence: TGTGCCAGCAGCCAAGGACAACGCAGCAACGGGGAGCTGTTTTTT.

The chain uses TRBV6-5 and TRBJ1-1, with a possible D match to TRBD1 (5 bases). The V gene's germline CDR1 is MNHEY and CDR2 SVGAGI. The CDR3 is 11 residues long. Trimming pared 6 bases from V and 5 bases from J, leaving 7 bases between. CDR3 DNA: TGTGCCAGCAGCCGACAGACTGAAGCTTTCTTT. Its translation is CASSRQTEAFF.

This chain connects TRBV2 to TRBJ1-2, with no clear D. The CDR3 loop spans 11 amino acids. V lost 5 bases to trimming and J lost 7 bases, with 8 bases between them. CDR1 SNHLY and CDR2 FYNNEI come from the germline V gene. CDR3 in amino acids: CASSIGVGYTF. CDR3 nucleotides: TGTGCCAGCAGTATCGGGGTTGGCTACACCTTC.

The rearrangement links TRBV5-1 to TRBJ1-2; 7 bases fit TRBD1. The J segment lost 5 bases and the V segment lost 4 bases, leaving 11 bases of the junction unmatched. The CDR3 totals 15 residues. From germline, CDR1 is SGHRS and CDR2 YFSETQ. CDR3 in amino acids: CASSPVYRGSYGYTF. The CDR3 DNA reads TGCGCCAGCAGCCCGGTTTACAGGGGTAGTTATGGCTACACCTTC.

In its sample, this clone was seen once. This chain joins TRBV5-6 and TRBJ2-1; 7 positions match TRBD2. Germline CDR1 SGHDT, CDR2 YYEEEE. The CDR3 runs to 14 residues. The junction had 3 bases not matched to a gene; V was cut back by 6 bases and J by 0 bases. This chain's CDR3 is CASNRLASYNEQFF. For the CDR3, the DNA is TGTGCCAGCAACCGACTAGCCTCCTACAATGAGCAGTTCTTC.

This clone was detected only once. CDR3 residues: CASRLRQGTHSPLHF. As DNA, the CDR3 is TGTGCCAGCAGACTTAGACAGGGGACTCATTCACCCCTCCACTTT. The rearrangement uses TRBV7-2 and TRBJ1-6; TRBD1 aligns across 8 bases. This CDR3 is built from 15 residues. Trimming at V came to 6 bases and at J to 8 bases, leaving 9 bases not matched to a gene. The germline V gene has CDR1 SGHTA and CDR2 FQGNSA.

The gene calls are TRBV4-2 and TRBJ1-1; D is unclear. This CDR3 is 14 amino acids long. The V gene's germline CDR1 is LGHNA and CDR2 YNFKEQ. Trimming stripped 1 base from V and 8 bases from J, with 14 bases between. For the CDR3, the DNA is TGTGCCAGCAGCCAAGCCGGCGGCGGAGGAGAAGCTTTCTTT. Protein: CASSQAGGGGEAFF.

The rearrangement uses TRBV7-3 and TRBJ2-2; TRBD2 matches 10 bases. The CDR3 extends over 16 amino acids. Germline CDR1 and CDR2: SGHTA and FQGTGA. With 5 bases clipped from V and 3 bases from J, the junction kept 6 bases outside the gene matches. The CDR3 loop is CASSVGTSDHTGELFF. As DNA, the CDR3 is TGTGCCAGCAGCGTCGGGACTAGCGACCACACCGGGGAGCTGTTTTTT.

This clone has just a few counts. This chain links TRBV20-1 with TRBJ2-3; TRBD1 aligns across 7 bases. CDR3 length: 13 residues. Germline trimming cut 3 bases from V and 6 bases from J; bases unmatched to any gene: 6. The germline V gene has CDR1 DFQATT and CDR2 SNEGSKA (reference sequence). In DNA, the CDR3 is TGCAGTGCTAGTTACAGGGGAAGGGATACGCAGTATTTT. This encodes CSASYRGRDTQYF.

This sequence joins TRBV30 and TRBJ1-2; D not resolved. Germline V gene data show CDR1 as GTSNPN and CDR2 as SVGIG (reference sequence). This CDR3 spans 15 amino acids. Trimming removed 0 bases from V and 5 bases from J, with 16 bases in between. The CDR3 sequence: CAWSVVNKRSYGYTF. As DNA, the CDR3 is TGTGCCTGGAGTGTGGTGAACAAAAGATCTTATGGCTACACCTTC. Full variable domain (missing parts from reference TRBV30 and TRBJ1-2): SQTIHQWPATLVQPVGSPLSLECTVEGTSNPNLYWYRQAAGRGLQLLFYSVGIGQISSEVPQNLSASRPQDRQFILSSKKLLLSDSGFYLCAWSVVNKRSYGYTFGSGTRLTVV.

A single count supports this clone. The chain is built from TRBV3-1 (or the pseudogene TRBV3-2) and TRBJ2-5; TRBD2 matches at 7 bases. Per the germline V gene, CDR1 is LGHDT and CDR2 is YNNKEL (reference sequence). The ends lost 0 bases at V and 3 bases at J; junction bases unmatched: 7. The CDR3 has 16 amino acids. CDR3 nucleotide sequence: TGTGCCAGCAGCCAAGACCTGACTAGCCGTAAAGAGACCCAGTACTTC. As protein: CASSQDLTSRKETQYF.

The V and J genes are TRBV6-5 and TRBJ2-5; the D gene is possibly TRBD1 (6 bases). The V gene lost 9 bases and the J gene lost 1 base, with 12 bases spanning the gap. The CDR3 is 13 amino acids. The V gene's germline CDR1 is MNHEY and CDR2 SVGAGI. In nucleotides, the CDR3 is TGTGCCAGTGGACAGTTACTCCAAGAGACCCAGTACTTC. Encoded protein: CASGQLLQETQYF.

The chain carries TRBV3-1 (or the pseudogene TRBV3-2) and TRBJ1-5; D call uncertain. The V gene lost 0 bases and the J gene lost 0 bases, with 9 bases spanning the gap. There are 16 residues in the CDR3. CDR1 LGHDT and CDR2 YNNKEL come from the germline V gene (reference sequence). The CDR3, as DNA: TGTGCCAGCAGCCAAGATTCGGTCTATAGCAATCAGCCCCAGCATTTT. As protein: CASSQDSVYSNQPQHF.

The table lists this clone with a few counts. The chain couples TRBV5-1 to TRBJ1-1; 8 bases agree with TRBD1. V dropped 0 bases and J dropped 7; count of bases not matched to a gene: 8. The CDR3 loop spans 15 amino acids. Per germline, CDR1 SGHRS and CDR2 YFSETQ. CDR3 nucleotides: TGCGCCAGCAGCTTGGACCGGACAGGGCCGAGTGAAGCTTTCTTT. Translating gives CASSLDRTGPSEAFF.

CDR3 nucleotide sequence: TGCGCCAGCAGCGGGTGGCGGGGGGGTCTTTTTGAGCAGTTCTTC. Translated: CASSGWRGGLFEQFF. The chain carries TRBV5-1 and TRBJ2-1; 9 bases agree with TRBD2. V shed 4 bases and J 9 bases; nucleotides not matched to a gene: 11. Per germline, CDR1 SGHRS and CDR2 YFSETQ. The CDR3 totals 15 residues.